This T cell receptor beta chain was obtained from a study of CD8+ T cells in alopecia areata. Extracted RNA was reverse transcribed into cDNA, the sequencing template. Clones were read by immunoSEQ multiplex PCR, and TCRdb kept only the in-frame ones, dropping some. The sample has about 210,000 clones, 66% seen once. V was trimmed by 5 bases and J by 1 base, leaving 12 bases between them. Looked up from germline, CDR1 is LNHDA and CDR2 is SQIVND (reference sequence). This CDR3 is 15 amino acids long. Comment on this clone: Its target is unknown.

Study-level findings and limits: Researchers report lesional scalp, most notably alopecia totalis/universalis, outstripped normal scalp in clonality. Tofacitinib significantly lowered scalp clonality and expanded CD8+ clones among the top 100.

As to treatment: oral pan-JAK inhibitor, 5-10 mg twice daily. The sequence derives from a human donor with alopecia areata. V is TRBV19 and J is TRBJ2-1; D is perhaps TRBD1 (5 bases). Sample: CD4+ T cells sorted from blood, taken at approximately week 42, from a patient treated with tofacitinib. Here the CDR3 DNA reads TGTGCCAGTAGTGGCCAGGGTCTTTCCTACAATGAGCAGTTCTTC. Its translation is CASSGQGLSYNEQFF.